This T cell receptor (beta chain) came from a study of glioma-infiltrating T cells after dendritic cell vaccination. The immunoSEQ assay amplified TCRB CDR3 from up to about 2 ug DNA. The assay was immunoSEQ multiplex PCR, and TCRdb's table has in-frame clones only and misses some. The table shows fewer than 50,000 clones, with just under 85% occurring only once. The CDR3 extends over 15 amino acids. Germline V CDR1 and CDR2: SGDLS, YYNGEE. With 0 bases removed from V and 6 bases from J, the gap between germline ends came to 15 bases. PBMC were collected before vaccination, two weeks after the third vaccination, and at progression.

This TCR derives from a human donor with glioblastoma. This sample comprised blood, obtained before dendritic cell vaccination. V is TRBV9 and J is TRBJ1-1; D is unclear. CDR3 region: CASSVGPWEVSEAFF. The CDR3 DNA follows: TGTGCCAGCAGCGTAGGGCCTTGGGAGGTCTCTGAAGCTTTCTTT.